These 18 T cell receptor beta chains were sequenced from one sample in a study of CD8+ T cells in alopecia areata (dated by TCRdb to about 2018). This specimen's time point label, interpreted: baseline before oral tofacitinib. Library method: the immunoSEQ multiplex PCR assay. For TCR sequencing, RNA was extracted from every sample and reverse transcribed into cDNA to serve as template. Not all clones reach the TCRdb copy of this immuneACCESS table, which keeps in-frame sequences only. Checked studies attribute under half of the gap to unresolved V genes and leave the rest unexplained. This sample gives 130,000 to 150,000 clones in total; approximately 51% of them show up just once. 0.85% to 1% of the sample is taken by the ten largest. The sample here was CD4+ T cells sorted from blood, taken at week 0. All receptors come from a human donor with alopecia areata.

The V gene is TRBV5-1, the J gene TRBJ2-3; 13 bases match TRBD2. The CDR3 spans 17 residues. Looked up from germline, CDR1 is SGHRS and CDR2 is YFSETQ. Trimming at V came to 5 bases and at J to 3 bases, leaving 9 bases not matched to a gene. The CDR3 bases are TGCGCCAGCAGACCTCCGGGACTAGCGGGATTGACAGATACGCAGTATTTT. This encodes CASRPPGLAGLTDTQYF.

The rearrangement joins TRBV27 to TRBJ2-7; possible D gene TRBD2, 5 bases. The V and J ends lost 5 bases and 1 base respectively, with 18 bases between them. The CDR3 spans 16 residues. Germline CDR1 reads MNHEY; CDR2 reads SMNVEV (reference sequence). CDR3 DNA sequence: TGTGCCAGCAGTGCGGGTACACTACCGAAATCCTACGAGCAGTACTTC. Translated: CASSAGTLPKSYEQYF.

The rearrangement joins TRBV9 to TRBJ2-5, with unresolved D. CDR1 is SGDLS and CDR2 is YYNGEE in the germline V gene. The length of the CDR3 is 13 residues. The germline V and J ends were trimmed by 0 bases and 4 bases, with 7 bases remaining between them. CDR3 sequence: CASSVDGLETQYF. CDR3 sequence (DNA): TGTGCCAGCAGCGTAGACGGCCTAGAGACCCAGTACTTC.

V is TRBV29-1 and J is TRBJ2-7, with 9 bases identical to TRBD1. The J segment lost 6 bases and the V segment lost 3 bases, leaving 9 bases of the junction unmatched. This CDR3 contains 14 residues. The germline gives CDR1 SQVTM, CDR2 ANQGSEA. The CDR3 here is CSVETGTGTSEQYF. CDR3 coding DNA: TGCAGCGTTGAGACCGGGACAGGGACTTCCGAGCAGTACTTC.

In its sample, this clone was seen a few times. CDR3 region: CASRQPGLRDSTGELFF. In nucleotides, the CDR3 is TGTGCCAGCAGACAACCGGGACTCCGGGATAGCACCGGGGAGCTGTTTTTT. This chain links TRBV27 with TRBJ2-2; tentative D call: TRBD2 (6 bases). The CDR3 is 17 amino acids. The germline gives CDR1 MNHEY, CDR2 SMNVEV (reference sequence). Trimming left V 6 bases short and J 4 bases short, with 21 bases between.

This clone was seen more than once but under ten times. The chain uses TRBV29-1 and TRBJ2-7; D may be TRBD2 (6 bases). CDR3 length: 15 residues. V was shortened by 4 bases and J by 0 bases, with 16 bases between the two germline ends. Germline CDR1 is SQVTM and CDR2 is ANQGSEA. CDR3 nucleotides: TGCAGCGTTGGGGCGGCGGGGATGAGCTCCTACGAGCAGTACTTC. Its protein is CSVGAAGMSSYEQYF.

There are a few counts of this clone. The chain links TRBV28 to TRBJ2-3, with D perhaps TRBD2 (7 bases). Germline V gene lookup returns CDR1 MDHEN and CDR2 SYDVKM. The CDR3 sequence is 17 residues long. Trimming removed 7 bases at V and 6 bases at J, with 26 bases between. CDR3 region: CASTPRGGRATRDTQYF. In nucleotides, the CDR3 is TGTGCCAGCACCCCAAGGGGGGGGAGGGCCACACGGGATACGCAGTATTTT.

This clone was observed a few times. The chain combines TRBV27 with TRBJ2-7; D is uncertain. Germline assignment: CDR1 MNHEY and CDR2 SMNVEV (reference sequence). This CDR3 has 13 residues. V lost 7 bases and J 0 bases, leaving 10 bases between the germline ends. CDR3 protein: CASKVRGSYEQYF. CDR3 DNA sequence: TGTGCCAGCAAGGTCCGCGGCTCCTACGAGCAGTACTTC.

This chain links TRBV29-1 with TRBJ1-1; D unclear. The germline V and J ends were trimmed by 4 bases and 0 bases, with 9 bases remaining between them. Germline CDR1 reads SQVTM; CDR2 reads ANQGSEA. The CDR3 has 13 amino acids. The CDR3 DNA is TGCAGCGTTGTATTGCTGTTGAACACTGAAGCTTTCTTT. This translates into CSVVLLLNTEAFF.

This clone was seen once. The rearrangement links TRBV4-1 to TRBJ2-3; 15 bases match TRBD2. CDR1 is MGHRA and CDR2 is YSYEKL in the germline V gene. CDR3 length equals 16 residues. The junction had 6 bases not matched to a gene; V was cut back by 5 bases and J by 6 bases. As DNA, the CDR3 is TGCGCCAGCAGCTTACGGACTAGCGGGAGGGTGGATACGCAGTATTTT. Its translation: CASSLRTSGRVDTQYF.

In its sample, this clone was seen a few times. J is TRBJ2-7 and V is TRBV29-1, with a weak D call TRBD1 (5 bases). The V and J ends lost 1 base and 8 bases respectively, with 18 bases between them. CDR1 is SQVTM, CDR2 ANQGSEA, per germline. The CDR3 runs to 14 residues. The DNA for the CDR3 is TGCAGCGTTGAAGGCCGGTTGGGCAGGGAACAGCAGTACTTC. Its translation is CSVEGRLGREQQYF.

The chain links TRBV29-1 to TRBJ2-5; the match to TRBD2 covers 8 bases. Germline lookup yields CDR1 SQVTM and CDR2 ANQGSEA. The CDR3 is 15 residues long. Trimming cost V 4 bases and J 6 bases; bases outside gene matches: 13. The CDR3 here is CSVALAGGVVKTQYF. The DNA of the CDR3 is TGCAGCGTTGCTTTGGCGGGAGGCGTGGTGAAGACCCAGTACTTC.

The chain carries TRBV2 and TRBJ2-3, with TRBD1 matching over 9 bases. Germline-derived CDR1 and CDR2 are SNHLY and FYNNEI. V was clipped by 0 bases and J by 13 bases; unmatched bases: 5. The CDR3 length is 13 residues. The CDR3 nucleotides are TGTGCCAGCAGTGAAGCGGGACAGGGTAGTGAGTATTTT. Encoded protein: CASSEAGQGSEYF.

In its sample, this clone was seen a few times. The V gene is TRBV7-2, the J gene TRBJ2-3; no firm D call. The length of the CDR3 is 13 residues. Trimming removed 3 bases from V and 4 bases from J, with 8 bases in between. CDR1 SGHTA and CDR2 FQGNSA come from the germline V gene. CDR3 nucleotides: TGTGCCAGCAGCTTTTCTGGGGCAGATACGCAGTATTTT. Residues: CASSFSGADTQYF.

The rearrangement links TRBV5-4 to TRBJ2-3, with D possibly TRBD1 on 6 matching bases. The germline gives CDR1 SGHNT, CDR2 YYREEE (reference sequence). With 4 bases removed from V and 6 bases from J, the gap between germline ends came to 15 bases. The CDR3 is 14 residues long. The CDR3 reads CASSAGLQGDTQYF. CDR3 DNA sequence: TGTGCCAGCAGCGCCGGTCTGCAGGGGGATACGCAGTATTTT.

In regard to this clone: Different DNA sequences within this sample yield the same CDR3. The rearrangement uses TRBV29-1 and TRBJ2-3, with 9 bases fitting TRBD2. The CDR3 covers 15 residues. Germline trimming cut 3 bases from V and 2 bases from J; bases unmatched to any gene: 6. Germline-derived CDR1 and CDR2 are SQVTM and ANQGSEA. CDR3 residues: CSVEGLAGTTDTQYF. CDR3 DNA: TGCAGCGTTGAGGGCCTAGCGGGGACCACAGATACGCAGTATTTT.

The V call is TRBV29-1, the J call TRBJ2-1, with a possible D match to TRBD2 (5 bases). The CDR3 consists of 15 residues. Looked up from germline, CDR1 is SQVTM and CDR2 is ANQGSEA. V gave up 6 bases and J gave up 5 bases, with 20 bases separating them. In DNA, the CDR3 is TGCAGCGTCCCCCGCGGGCCACCACCTCACAATGAGCAGTTCTTC. Its protein is CSVPRGPPPHNEQFF.

The chain carries TRBV7-2 and TRBJ2-7; the match to TRBD2 covers 13 bases. The germline V gene has CDR1 SGHTA and CDR2 FQGNSA. V dropped 4 bases and J dropped 3; count of bases not matched to a gene: 3. The length of the CDR3 is 15 residues. DNA of the CDR3: TGTGCCAGCAGCTCGAGGACTAGCGGGAGCTACGAGCAGTACTTC. Translating it yields CASSSRTSGSYEQYF.